What follows is one T cell receptor (beta chain) and its context. Antigen specificity is unknown. Constant-region reverse primers amplified full-length variable regions, followed by semi-nested Nested Universal Primer A PCR. MiXCR was run by TCRdb on the 5' RACE reads, yielding one entry per CDR3 protein. The sample consists of a few thousand distinct CDR3 sequences, about 69% of them appearing once. The study's findings and limits: In terms of TCR gene usage, tumor memory CD4+ T cells clustered together with blood and lymph node memory CD4+ cells, as well as with lymph node naive CD4+ cells.

Tregs were sorted as CD4+CD25+CD127-/low cells. CDR3 length: 17 residues. The junction had 14 bases not matched to a gene; V was cut back by 6 bases and J by 4 bases. This chain connects TRBV12-3 or TRBV12-4 to TRBJ2-3, with 9 bases that match TRBD2. The sample was Tregs sorted from blood. This receptor was obtained from a female donor with breast cancer. CDR3 sequence reads: CASSLWAGGILPDTQYF. The CDR3, as DNA: TGTGCCAGCAGCCTATGGGCGGGAGGGATCCTCCCAGATACGCAGTATTTT.